The 28 T cell receptor beta chains given below trace back to one sample, sequenced in a study of shared clonotypes between healthy human individuals. Using immunoSEQ multiplex PCR, the repertoire was profiled, and TCRdb retains in-frame clones only, with some absent. The data show about 2.1 million clones, just over 90% seen once. In the naive CD8 group, cells lacked CD45RO and were positively selected for CCR7, so terminally differentiated effector memory CD45RA+ cells were left out. Sequencing used naive CD8+ T cells from PBMCs. Receptors were obtained from a man aged 18-30 years in good health. Some clones in this sample may be carry-over from other donors' samples.

V usage is TRBV7-9 and J usage is TRBJ1-2; possibly TRBD1 for D (6 bases). V lost 7 bases and J lost 2, with 17 bases in between. CDR1 and CDR2 (germline): SEHNR, FQNEAQ (reference sequence). This CDR3 contains 15 residues. CDR3 loop: CASIPAGVSNYGYTF. The CDR3 coding sequence is TGTGCCAGCATCCCAGCAGGGGTGTCCAACTATGGCTACACCTTC.

The rearrangement uses TRBV28 and TRBJ1-1; 11 nucleotides match TRBD1. Germline trimming cut 3 bases from V and 1 base from J; bases unmatched to any gene: 4. CDR1 is MDHEN, CDR2 SYDVKM, per germline. CDR3 length: 16 amino acids. CDR3 in DNA: TGTGCCAGCAGTTTCTCCGGGACAGGGGGGAACACTGAAGCTTTCTTT. Translating it yields CASSFSGTGGNTEAFF.

The chain is built from TRBV27 and TRBJ2-7; TRBD2 matches at 8 bases. The CDR3 has 14 amino acids. Germline CDR1 reads MNHEY; CDR2 reads SMNVEV (reference sequence). V gave up 5 bases and J gave up 3 bases; unmatched junction bases: 6. The chain's CDR3 is CASSAGAGGYEQYF. The CDR3 DNA reads TGTGCCAGCAGTGCAGGGGCGGGGGGCTACGAGCAGTACTTC.

This clone was detected only once. The chain couples TRBV30 to TRBJ2-6, with D maybe TRBD2 (5 bases). Germline CDR1 GTSNPN, CDR2 SVGIG (reference sequence). The V gene lost 5 bases and the J gene lost 2 bases, with 13 bases spanning the gap. CDR3 length: 15 amino acids. The CDR3 is CAWEGLGTGANVLTF. CDR3 bases: TGTGCCTGGGAGGGCCTGGGGACTGGGGCCAACGTCCTGACTTTC. Looking up the rest from reference TRBV30 and TRBJ2-6 gives the full variable domain: SQTIHQWPATLVQPVGSPLSLECTVEGTSNPNLYWYRQAAGRGLQLLFYSVGIGQISSEVPQNLSASRPQDRQFILSSKKLLLSDSGFYLCAWEGLGTGANVLTFGAGSRLTVL.

The chain employs TRBV6-5 and TRBJ2-1, with D perhaps being TRBD1 or TRBD2 (5 bases each). Germline CDR1 MNHEY, CDR2 SVGAGI. The CDR3 is 14 amino acids. V lost 7 bases and J 1 base, leaving 11 bases between the germline ends. The CDR3, as DNA: TGTGCCAGCACGGGGCCCGGATCCTACAATGAGCAGTTCTTC. Translation: CASTGPGSYNEQFF.

The rearrangement uses TRBV4-1 and TRBJ1-1; D remains unclear. V gave up 1 base and J gave up 6 bases, with 9 bases separating them. From germline, CDR1 is MGHRA and CDR2 YSYEKL. The CDR3 consists of 13 residues. In DNA, the CDR3 is TGCGCCAGCAGCCAAGTAGGAGAGGCTGAAGCTTTCTTT. Translating gives CASSQVGEAEAFF.

The J gene is TRBJ2-5, the V gene TRBV19; maybe TRBD2 (6 bases). This CDR3 is 15 amino acids long. Trimming removed 4 bases from V and 4 bases from J, with 16 bases in between. Germline lookup yields CDR1 LNHDA and CDR2 SQIVND (reference sequence). CDR3 sequence (DNA): TGTGCCAGTAGTAACCGGGACTCCCTCTTAGAGACCCAGTACTTC. Translated: CASSNRDSLLETQYF. The full variable domain, in which reference TRBV19 and TRBJ2-5 provide the parts outside the CDR3, is DGGITQSPKYLFRKEGQNVTLSCEQNLNHDAMYWYRQDPGQGLRLIYYSQIVNDFQKGDIAEGYSVSREKKESFPLTVTSAQKNPTAFYLCASSNRDSLLETQYFGPGTRLLVL.

The gene calls are TRBV12-5 and TRBJ2-5; D call uncertain. The V gene lost 0 bases and the J gene lost 5 bases, with 4 bases spanning the gap. Germline lookup yields CDR1 LGHNT and CDR2 FRNRAP. The CDR3 is 12 amino acids. The CDR3 loop reads CASGLVSETQYF. The CDR3 DNA is TGTGCTAGTGGTTTGGTCTCGGAGACCCAGTACTTC. Supplemented by reference TRBV12-5 and TRBJ2-5, the full variable domain reads DARVTQTPRHKVTEMGQEVTMRCQPILGHNTVFWYRQTMMQGLELLAYFRNRAPLDDSGMPKDRFSAEMPDATLATLKIQPSEPRDSAVYFCASGLVSETQYFGPGTRLLVL.

The chain carries TRBV28 and TRBJ1-4; the D gene is possibly TRBD1 (6 bases). Germline V gives CDR1 MDHEN, CDR2 SYDVKM. The CDR3 consists of 15 residues. V was clipped by 4 bases and J by 6 bases, with 15 bases between them. CDR3 nucleotide sequence: TGTGCCAGCAGTTCCATCCAGGGGTGGGATGAAAAACTGTTTTTT. Translation: CASSSIQGWDEKLFF.

The rearrangement uses TRBV27 and TRBJ2-7; D might be TRBD1 (6 bases). V was trimmed by 4 bases and J by 5 bases, leaving 18 bases between them. Germline loops: CDR1 MNHEY, CDR2 SMNVEV (reference sequence). The CDR3 sequence is 15 residues long. The CDR3 spells CASSYARSGTNEQYF. Written as DNA, the CDR3 is TGTGCCAGCAGTTACGCACGATCGGGGACAAACGAGCAGTACTTC.

This chain joins TRBV5-1 and TRBJ2-5; 9 bases fit TRBD1. Germline CDR1 is SGHRS and CDR2 is YFSETQ. The CDR3 covers 15 residues. V lost 4 bases to trimming and J lost 3 bases; unmatched junction nucleotides: 7. The CDR3 loop is CASSTRQGEEETQYF. For the CDR3, the DNA is TGCGCCAGCAGCACAAGACAGGGGGAAGAAGAGACCCAGTACTTC.

A few counts support this clone. The CDR3 region is CASSSLAGGPDEQYF. CDR3 nucleotides: TGTGCCAGCAGCTCACTAGCGGGAGGGCCGGACGAGCAGTACTTC. The chain uses TRBV7-9 and TRBJ2-7; 13 bases are shared with TRBD2. V dropped 4 bases and J dropped 5; count of bases not matched to a gene: 5. The CDR3 runs 15 residues. CDR1 is SEHNR, CDR2 FQNEAQ, per germline (reference sequence).

On this clone: This same CDR3 is encoded by further DNA sequences in the sample. CDR3 residues: CATSRGGSSGANVLTF. The CDR3 region has the DNA TGTGCCACCAGCCGAGGGGGCTCCTCTGGGGCCAACGTCCTGACTTTC. The chain combines TRBV15 with TRBJ2-6; 7 positions agree with TRBD1. The length of the CDR3 is 16 residues. Germline V gene sequence: CDR1 LNHNV, CDR2 YYDKDF (reference sequence). Losses at the gene ends were 5 bases for V and 0 bases for J; bases not matched to a gene: 4.

A single count supports this clone. This chain uses TRBV19 with TRBJ1-5; D ambiguous. Trimming left V 3 bases short and J 1 base short, with 10 bases between. Germline V CDR1 and CDR2: LNHDA, SQIVND (reference sequence). The CDR3 runs 15 residues. CDR3 loop: CASSIVSLSNQPQHF. The CDR3, as DNA: TGTGCCAGTAGTATTGTCAGCTTAAGCAATCAGCCCCAGCATTTT. Filled out from reference TRBV19 and TRBJ1-5, the complete variable domain reads DGGITQSPKYLFRKEGQNVTLSCEQNLNHDAMYWYRQDPGQGLRLIYYSQIVNDFQKGDIAEGYSVSREKKESFPLTVTSAQKNPTAFYLCASSIVSLSNQPQHFGDGTRLSIL.

The V gene is TRBV6-1, the J gene TRBJ2-1; D possibly corresponds to TRBD1 (5 bases). The length of the CDR3 is 17 residues. Looked up from germline, CDR1 is MNHNS and CDR2 is SASEGT. V was pared by 1 base and J by 5 bases, with 18 bases between. CDR3 residues: CASSEETAWMPDNEQFF. In DNA, the CDR3 is TGTGCCAGCAGTGAAGAGACAGCCTGGATGCCTGACAATGAGCAGTTCTTC.

A remark on this clone: Other nucleotide sequences in the sample specify the same CDR3. The chain uses TRBV10-3 and TRBJ2-1; perhaps D is TRBD1 or TRBD2 (5 bases each). This CDR3 spans 13 amino acids. Germline-derived CDR1 and CDR2 are ENHRY and SYGVKD. Trimming left V 2 bases short and J 4 bases short, with 6 bases between. CDR3 amino acids: CAISEGTYNEQFF. CDR3 DNA: TGTGCCATCAGTGAGGGGACGTACAATGAGCAGTTCTTC.

The J gene is TRBJ1-5, the V gene TRBV2, with D uncertain. Between the trimmed V and J ends, which lost 6 bases and 6 bases, there was a span of 21 bases. The CDR3 length is 16 residues. In germline, CDR1 is SNHLY, CDR2 FYNNEI. The CDR3 loop is CASRPSGEPRGQPQHF. Written as DNA, the CDR3 is TGTGCCAGCAGGCCCTCCGGGGAACCCCGGGGTCAGCCCCAGCATTTT.

The V call is TRBV19, the J call TRBJ2-7; TRBD2 matches at 8 bases. The CDR3 spans 15 residues. The germline V gene encodes CDR1 LNHDA and CDR2 SQIVND (reference sequence). Trimming removed 1 base from V and 2 bases from J; junction bases left unmatched: 4. CDR3 DNA: TGTGCCAGTAGTATAGGGACTAGCCCAACCTACGAGCAGTACTTC. It specifies CASSIGTSPTYEQYF.

This chain connects TRBV14 to TRBJ2-5, with D possibly matching TRBD2 (5 bases). V lost 4 bases to trimming and J lost 4 bases, with 10 bases between them. In germline, CDR1 is SGHDN, CDR2 FVKESK. The CDR3 extends over 13 amino acids. In nucleotides, the CDR3 is TGTGCCAGCAGCCCGCGACGGGGAGAGACCCAGTACTTC. It yields the protein CASSPRRGETQYF.

This chain connects TRBV11-3 to TRBJ1-2, with no clear D. CDR1 and CDR2 from the germline V gene are SGHNT and YENEEA. The V end lost 6 bases, the J end lost 3 bases, and 20 bases lay between the germline ends. The CDR3 consists of 16 residues. CDR3 nucleotides: TGTGCCAGCAGTCTACTCCACGGGGATTCGGACTATGGCTACACCTTC. Its protein product is CASSLLHGDSDYGYTF.

The chain uses TRBV28 and TRBJ2-7; D may be TRBD2 (6 bases). The germline gives CDR1 MDHEN, CDR2 SYDVKM. The V and J ends lost 6 bases and 1 base respectively, with 10 bases between them. The length of the CDR3 is 13 residues. The CDR3 DNA follows: TGTGCCAGCAGGCGACTAGATTCCTACGAGCAGTACTTC. Encoded protein: CASRRLDSYEQYF.

The CDR3 region is CAWSVLTGYGYTF. DNA of the CDR3: TGTGCCTGGAGTGTACTAACCGGTTATGGCTACACCTTC. The chain uses TRBV30 and TRBJ1-2; D call uncertain. V dropped 0 bases and J dropped 5 bases, with 10 bases sitting between them. Per the germline V gene, CDR1 is GTSNPN and CDR2 is SVGIG (reference sequence). The CDR3 is 13 residues long.

Note on this clone: In the same sample, other DNA sequences code for this CDR3. The rearrangement links TRBV11-2 to TRBJ2-7; D unclear. Trimming took 2 bases from V and 3 from J, leaving 5 bases between them. This CDR3 has 12 amino acids. CDR1 is SGHAT and CDR2 is FQNNGV in the germline V gene. CDR3 nucleotide sequence: TGTGCCAGCAGCTTAAGTGTCTACGAGCAGTACTTC. Translation: CASSLSVYEQYF.

V gene TRBV27 combines with J gene TRBJ2-1; 8 bases match TRBD1. Germline V gives CDR1 MNHEY, CDR2 SMNVEV (reference sequence). The CDR3 sequence is 16 residues long. V shed 6 bases, J shed 6 bases, and the junction held 13 bases outside the gene matches. CDR3 DNA: TGTGCCAGCAGCAGGGGGGCCGGACAGGGATTCAATGAGCAGTTCTTC. The encoded protein is CASSRGAGQGFNEQFF.

As concerns this clone: Distinct nucleotide sequences in the sample also encode this CDR3. The V call is TRBV5-1, the J call TRBJ2-1, with D hard to call. V lost 0 bases to trimming and J lost 0 bases, with 10 bases between them. Germline CDR1 is SGHRS and CDR2 is YFSETQ. The CDR3 spans 16 residues. The CDR3 DNA follows: TGCGCCAGCAGCTTGGCGGGCGGCAGCTCCTACAATGAGCAGTTCTTC. Translated: CASSLAGGSSYNEQFF.

CDR3 in amino acids: CATVGEAGEKLFF. The DNA for the CDR3 is TGTGCCACGGTAGGGGAGGCCGGTGAAAAACTGTTTTTT. The chain recombines TRBV19 with TRBJ1-4, with D possibly matching TRBD1 (5 bases). Germline CDR1 reads LNHDA; CDR2 reads SQIVND (reference sequence). Trimming pared 10 bases from V and 7 bases from J, leaving 16 bases between. The length of the CDR3 is 13 residues. Using reference TRBV19 and TRBJ1-4 for the parts outside the CDR3, the full variable domain is DGGITQSPKYLFRKEGQNVTLSCEQNLNHDAMYWYRQDPGQGLRLIYYSQIVNDFQKGDIAEGYSVSREKKESFPLTVTSAQKNPTAFYLCATVGEAGEKLFFGSGTQLSVL.

The genes are TRBV6-1 and TRBJ1-2; D uncertain. Germline V gene data show CDR1 as MNHNS and CDR2 as SASEGT. The CDR3 sequence is 14 residues long. Trimming removed 0 bases at V and 4 bases at J, with 9 bases between. The CDR3 loop is CASSEASRGYGYTF. CDR3 coding DNA: TGTGCCAGCAGTGAAGCGAGTCGTGGCTATGGCTACACCTTC.

This chain links TRBV13 with TRBJ1-2; 7 positions match TRBD1. The germline V gene has CDR1 PRHDT and CDR2 FYEKMQ (reference sequence). The trim removed 5 bases at V and 4 bases at J, leaving 10 bases unmatched. CDR3 size: 15 residues. This CDR3 reads CASSAQGDASYGYTF. In DNA, the CDR3 is TGTGCCAGCAGCGCGCAGGGGGACGCATCCTATGGCTACACCTTC.